This T cell receptor (beta chain) emerged from a study of blood T cell repertoires in COVID-19. Across the study: The study drew acute and convalescent COVID-19 samples from the United States, Italy and Spain. In each case, the material was cDNA or gDNA derived from T cells, B-cell-depleted T cells, or PBMCs.

Germline V CDR1 and CDR2: KGHSH, LQKENI. The V and J ends lost 2 bases and 1 base respectively, with 11 bases between them. The CDR3 loop spans 15 amino acids. As handled by the study authors: Estimated nucleated cell counts came from reference gene primer amplification. TCRdb's copy holds only in-frame clones and misses some; the assay was immunoSEQ multiplex PCR. V, J and clone size were drawn from that table, and D and trimming were deduced from the DNA. The sample holds 150,000 to 200,000 clones, roughly nine tenths seen once. Source material: peripheral blood. The TCR sequence derives from a woman in her sixties or seventies with acute or convalescent COVID-19. The chain joins TRBV18 to TRBJ2-5; tentatively, D is TRBD2 (5 bases). CDR3 in DNA: TGTGCCAGCTCACCAATTAGGGAGCCCCAAGAGACCCAGTACTTC. Amino acid sequence: CASSPIREPQETQYF.